The subject of this entry is one T cell receptor beta chain. This sample is part of a study of PD-L1 blockade in urothelial cancer. On the study more broadly: Blood analysis occurred 3 weeks (second dose) and 6 weeks after treatment start.

Time point indicated: pretreatment peripheral blood. The CDR3 is 14 residues long. The J segment lost 3 bases and the V segment lost 5 bases, leaving 2 bases of the junction unmatched. Germline CDR1 reads LNHDA; CDR2 reads SQIVND (reference sequence). Assay used: immunoSEQ multiplex PCR; TCRdb lists only in-frame clones, some missing. This table holds 85,000 to 95,000 clones, roughly 89% found once. V gene TRBV19 combines with J gene TRBJ2-1; TRBD1 aligns across 9 bases. This sequence was found in a man between 60 and 75 years old with urothelial cancer. The specimen was PBMCs, collected around atezolizumab (anti-PD-L1) treatment. The CDR3 loop is CASSVDRGYNEQFF. As DNA, the CDR3 is TGTGCCAGTAGTGTGGACAGGGGCTACAATGAGCAGTTCTTC.